This TCR beta chain emerged from a study of blood T cells in healthy people across ages. Study-wide context: Capture via template switching afforded approximately one barcoded beta molecule per two T cells. Study findings and constraints: Observed TCR beta diversity per million T cells went down as age went up. This fall followed a roughly linear course with age.

In germline, CDR1 is MNHEY, CDR2 SMNVEV (reference sequence). The CDR3 runs 11 residues. V was shortened by 9 bases and J by 4 bases, with 10 bases between the two germline ends. A second about 6 to 12 cycle PCR used barcoded and J-beta primers. MiXCR, applied by TCRdb to the 5' RACE reads, yields one record per CDR3 protein. This table has 1.5 million to 2 million distinct CDR3 sequences, roughly 27% appearing once. This clonotype was seen more than once but under ten times. The antigen remains undetermined. PBMCs, at least 6.5 million per sample, were isolated. This TCR came from a woman aged 30 to 39 in good health. V and J are TRBV27 and TRBJ2-7; D possibly corresponds to TRBD2 (5 bases). Sequenced: blood. The CDR3 DNA reads TGTGCCAGGGGGAGTAGTTACGAGCAGTACTTC. This gives the protein CARGSSYEQYF.